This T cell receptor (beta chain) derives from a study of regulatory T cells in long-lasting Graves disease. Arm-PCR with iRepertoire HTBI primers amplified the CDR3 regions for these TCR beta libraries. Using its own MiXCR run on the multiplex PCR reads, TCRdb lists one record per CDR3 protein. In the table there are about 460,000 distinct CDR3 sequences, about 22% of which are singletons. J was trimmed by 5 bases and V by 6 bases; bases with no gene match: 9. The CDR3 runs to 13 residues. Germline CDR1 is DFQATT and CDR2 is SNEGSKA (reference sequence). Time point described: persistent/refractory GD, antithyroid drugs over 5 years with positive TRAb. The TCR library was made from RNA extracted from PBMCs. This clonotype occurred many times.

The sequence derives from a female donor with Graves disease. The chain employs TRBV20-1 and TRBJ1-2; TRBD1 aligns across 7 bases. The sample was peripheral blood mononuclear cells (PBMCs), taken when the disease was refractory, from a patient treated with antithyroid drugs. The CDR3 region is CSALLGRGYGYTF. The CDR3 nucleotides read TGCAGTGCCCTCCTTGGCAGGGGGTATGGCTACACCTTC.